The rows below give T cell receptor beta chains drawn from one sample of a study of T cell repertoires in cytomegalovirus infection. These receptors lack a known antigen. Each CDR3 protein gets one entry after TCRdb re-called the reads with MiXCR. The table lists more than 110,000 distinct CDR3 sequences, 25% to 35% of them singletons. Source: CD8+ T cells from cultured PBMCs, taken from culture after CMV antigen stimulation. The receptors were gathered from a human donor in good health (CMV status not recorded). Some clones in this sample may be carry-over from other donors' samples. CDR3s include the opening cysteine and the closing phenylalanine or tryptophan. D genes are given only for firm matches. The size field is filled for only some rows; it gives once, few, many or a size class.

d_call,clone_size,v_call,j_call,cdr3_nt,cdr3_aa
.,.,TRBV12-3/TRBV12-4,TRBJ2-5,TGTGTCAGCAGTTTAGTAGCCGCGCAAGAGACCCAGTACTTC,CVSSLVAAQETQYF
TRBD1,.,TRBV7-9,TRBJ1-5,TGTGCCAGCAGCTTGACAGGGGCTCAGCCCCAGCATTTT,CASSLTGAQPQHF
.,few,TRBV12-3/TRBV12-4,TRBJ1-5,TGTGCCAGCAAGGTTAGCAATCAGCCCCAGCATTTT,CASKVSNQPQHF
.,.,TRBV15,TRBJ1-2,TGTGCCACCAGCAGCCACTATGGCTACACCTTC,CATSSHYGYTF
.,few,TRBV20-1,TRBJ1-5,TGCAGTGCTAGAGATAGGGCAGGGGATCAGCCCCAGCATTTT,CSARDRAGDQPQHF
TRBD2,.,TRBV2,TRBJ2-1,TGTGCCAGCAGCCTCGGGACTAGCGGGGGGTATTACAATGAGCAGTTCTTC,CASSLGTSGGYYNEQFF
TRBD1,.,TRBV20-1,TRBJ1-2,TGCAGTGCTCCACTATACCGGGACAGGGGGAGAGGCTACACCTTC,CSAPLYRDRGRGYTF
.,.,TRBV7-8,TRBJ1-2,TGTGCCAGCAGCTTAGAAACGCAGGGCTATGGCTACACCTTC,CASSLETQGYGYTF
.,many,TRBV2,TRBJ2-1,TGTGCCCTCAGACAAGGGCCCTACAATGAGCAGTTCTTC,CALRQGPYNEQFF
.,.,TRBV19,TRBJ2-1,TGTGCCAGTAGTTCCCATACGGATGCCTACAATGAGCAGTTCTTC,CASSSHTDAYNEQFF
TRBD1,many,TRBV6-2/TRBV6-3,TRBJ1-6,TGTGCCAGCAGTCGCGGACAGGGTATTTCACCCCTCCACTTT,CASSRGQGISPLHF
TRBD1,few,TRBV18,TRBJ1-1,TGTGCCAGCTCACCTTACACGGGACAGTTAAACACTGAAGCTTTCTTT,CASSPYTGQLNTEAFF
.,many,TRBV28,TRBJ2-7,TGTGCCAGCAGTTCGAGGGGGTACAGCGTCGACGAGCAGTACTTC,CASSSRGYSVDEQYF
TRBD1,many,TRBV7-9,TRBJ1-2,TGTGCCAGCAGCTTAGCTTATAGGGACAGGGAGGATGGCTACACCTTC,CASSLAYRDREDGYTF
TRBD2,many,TRBV7-6,TRBJ2-3,TGTGCCAGCAGCTTAGCAGCGGGGACTAGCACAGATACGCAGTATTTT,CASSLAAGTSTDTQYF
.,many,TRBV7-2,TRBJ2-2,TGTGCCAGCAGCTTAGGGGGTTTTAACGGGGAGCTGTTTTTT,CASSLGGFNGELFF
.,.,TRBV2,TRBJ2-3,TGTGCCAGCTCGAGAGAGAGAGATACGCAGTATTTT,CASSRERDTQYF
.,many,TRBV7-2,TRBJ2-3,TGTGCCAGCAGCCCCTTAGTTCTTACGGGACGAGACACAGATACGCAGTATTTT,CASSPLVLTGRDTDTQYF
.,.,TRBV7-8,TRBJ2-1,TGTGCCAGCAGCCTGACAGAGGATGAGCAGTTCTTC,CASSLTEDEQFF
TRBD2,many,TRBV12-3/TRBV12-4,TRBJ2-1,TGTGCCAGCAGTGTGCGTGGTCCCACTAGCGGGGGGGCCAATGAGCAGTTCTTC,CASSVRGPTSGGANEQFF
TRBD1,.,TRBV27,TRBJ2-7,TGTGCCAGCAGTCCCGACGGGACAGGTCCCTACGAGCAGTACTTC,CASSPDGTGPYEQYF
.,few,TRBV11-2,TRBJ1-1,TGTGCCAGCAGGGGGGTCTCCCAGAACACTGAAGCTTTCTTT,CASRGVSQNTEAFF
TRBD1,.,TRBV27,TRBJ1-1,TGTGCCAGCAGTATAACCCCGGGACAGATGAACACTGAAGCTTTCTTT,CASSITPGQMNTEAFF
.,few,TRBV19,TRBJ1-1,TGTGCCAGTAGTATCCGGGGTCTGAACACTGAAGCTTTCTTT,CASSIRGLNTEAFF
TRBD1,few,TRBV2,TRBJ2-7,TGTGCCACCCACCGGGGACAGGGGGACCACGAGCAGTACTTC,CATHRGQGDHEQYF
TRBD1,.,TRBV19,TRBJ2-3,TGTGCCAGTAGTAATTCGGGCGGGACAGGGGTAGATACGCAGTATTTT,CASSNSGGTGVDTQYF
TRBD1,.,TRBV7-8,TRBJ2-7,TGTGCCAGCAGCGCCGGGACAGCTGGCTACGAGCAGTACTTC,CASSAGTAGYEQYF
TRBD1,.,TRBV29-1,TRBJ1-5,TGCAGCGTTGAAGAATTCGGGACAGGAAATCAGCCCCAGCATTTT,CSVEEFGTGNQPQHF
.,.,TRBV3-1,TRBJ2-5,TGTGCCAGCAGCCTACCGCTAGTCCAAGAGACCCAGTACTTC,CASSLPLVQETQYF
TRBD1,many,TRBV7-6,TRBJ1-5,TGTGCCAGCAGCTTGGGAAACAGGGGCGGGCATCAGCCCCAGCATTTT,CASSLGNRGGHQPQHF
.,.,TRBV9,TRBJ2-7,TGTGCCAGCAGCCACAGAGGGGGAAATTACGAGCAGTACTTC,CASSHRGGNYEQYF
TRBD2,many,TRBV2,TRBJ2-5,TGTGCCAGCAGTGAAAGATGGAGTAGCGGGGGGCCCGGAGAGACCCAGTACTTC,CASSERWSSGGPGETQYF